The count of the clone carrying this T cell receptor (beta chain) is one. This specimen comes from a study of T cell changes during pregnancy in multiple sclerosis. The CDR3 runs to 12 residues. Trimming took off 2 bases at V and 7 bases at J, with 6 bases between the two ends. Germline CDR1 is MNHEY and CDR2 is SVGAGI. TCRdb's table, derived via immunoSEQ multiplex PCR, lists solely in-frame clones and lacks some. This sample has about 80,000 clones, with around 93% found just once. The source was peripheral blood, collected after pregnancy. The origin of this receptor is a female donor in good health, enrolled as a control in a pregnancy study. The rearrangement links TRBV6-5 to TRBJ2-1, with TRBD2 as a possible D gene (5 bases). Written as DNA, the CDR3 is TGTGCCAGCAGTTACACGGGGAATGAGCAGTTCTTC. Translated, it gives CASSYTGNEQFF.